The rows below give T cell receptor beta chains drawn from one sample of a study of regulatory T cells in long-lasting Graves disease. TCRdb re-called the multiplex PCR reads through MiXCR, storing one row per CDR3 protein. The table has about 470,000 distinct CDR3 sequences, just under 15% seen once. These same data were also listed under a study on T cells in Graves' hyperthyroidism and ophthalmopathy.

The source was peripheral blood mononuclear cells (PBMCs), collected at new diagnosis, from a patient treated with antithyroid drugs. The receptor set was obtained from a woman under 40 with Graves disease. CDR3s include the opening cysteine and the closing phenylalanine or tryptophan. D genes are given only for firm matches. Only part of the rows carry a size: once, few, many, or a class if the clone is expanded.

>TRBV11-2|NA|many|TRBJ2-7
CASSSPGHSPYEQYF
TGTGCCAGCAGCAGCCCGGGACACTCACCTTACGAGCAGTACTTC
>TRBV28|TRBD1|few|TRBJ1-2
CASSLVSLGQGDGYTF
TGTGCCAGCAGTTTAGTTTCCTTGGGACAGGGAGATGGCTACACCTTC
>TRBV3-1|NA|many|TRBJ2-3
CASSRQGGGISYTDTQYF
TGTGCCAGCAGCCGCCAAGGGGGGGGGATTAGCTACACAGATACGCAGTATTTT
>TRBV10-3|TRBD1|NA|TRBJ2-2
CAISPGQGNTGELFF
TGTGCCATCAGTCCCGGACAGGGTAACACCGGGGAGCTGTTTTTT
>TRBV11-2|TRBD2|many|TRBJ2-7
CASSSLADYFYEQYF
TGTGCCAGCAGCTCCCTAGCGGACTATTTCTACGAGCAGTACTTC
>TRBV5-1|NA|once|TRBJ2-7
CASSSGQPAEQYF
TGCGCCAGCAGCTCGGGTCAGCCCGCCGAGCAGTACTTC
>TRBV20-1|NA|few|TRBJ2-1
CSAPTQRAYNEQFF
TGCAGTGCTCCAACGCAGCGAGCCTACAATGAGCAGTTCTTC
>TRBV28|NA|many|TRBJ2-5
CASSLLITEETQYF
TGTGCCAGCAGTTTATTGATCACGGAAGAGACCCAGTACTTC
>TRBV12-3/TRBV12-4|NA|many|TRBJ2-1
CASSLKGGGGNEQFF
TGTGCCAGCAGCCTCAAGGGGGGAGGGGGTAATGAGCAGTTCTTC
>TRBV20-1|TRBD1|many|TRBJ1-1
CSAADRGQGTEAFF
TGCAGTGCAGCCGACAGGGGGCAAGGGACTGAAGCTTTCTTT
>TRBV30|NA|many|TRBJ1-5
CAWSVQGSQPQHF
TGTGCCTGGAGTGTACAAGGGAGTCAGCCCCAGCATTTT
>TRBV7-9|NA|NA|TRBJ2-7
CASSLGVGVLQKYEQYF
TGTGCCAGCAGCTTAGGGGTTGGGGTCCTTCAAAAATACGAGCAGTACTTC
>TRBV5-1|TRBD1|NA|TRBJ2-7
CASSSRDGTGDYEQYF
TGCGCCAGCAGCTCGAGGGATGGGACAGGGGACTACGAGCAGTACTTC
>TRBV7-2|NA|few|TRBJ2-1
CASSPTVGTYNEQFF
TGTGCCAGCAGCCCCACAGTCGGGACCTACAATGAGCAGTTCTTC
>TRBV2|NA|many|TRBJ2-2
CASSEVAINFNTGELFF
TGTGCCAGCAGTGAAGTAGCTATAAACTTCAACACCGGGGAGCTGTTTTTT
>TRBV5-6|TRBD2|many|TRBJ2-1
CASSLTGGSVEQFF
TGTGCCAGCAGCTTGACGGGAGGATCGGTTGAGCAGTTCTTC
>TRBV29-1|NA|many|TRBJ2-5
CSVGITGIGETQYF
TGCAGCGTTGGGATCACAGGGATCGGGGAGACCCAGTACTTC
>TRBV30|NA|NA|TRBJ2-1
CAWSPKFGASPYNEQFF
TGTGCCTGGAGTCCCAAATTTGGGGCAAGTCCCTACAATGAGCAGTTCTTC
>TRBV11-2|TRBD2|many|TRBJ2-2
CASSSKLLAGEPRANTGELFF
TGTGCCAGCAGCTCCAAATTACTAGCGGGAGAGCCCCGAGCGAACACCGGGGAGCTGTTTTTT
>TRBV28|NA|NA|TRBJ1-5
CASSLLGIGNQPQHF
TGTGCCAGCAGTTTATTGGGGATCGGCAATCAGCCCCAGCATTTT
>TRBV27|NA|many|TRBJ1-5
CATGTYSNQPQHF
TGTGCCACCGGGACATATAGCAATCAGCCCCAGCATTTT
>TRBV6-1|TRBD1|many|TRBJ2-5
CAAGGETQYF
TGTGCCGCAGGGGGAGAGACCCAGTACTTC
>TRBV2|TRBD2|many|TRBJ2-2
CASSDGIAGGVGELFF
TGTGCCAGCAGTGATGGTATAGCGGGAGGGGTCGGGGAGCTGTTTTTT
>TRBV11-2|NA|many|TRBJ2-3
CASSLETTTYTQYF
TGTGCCAGCAGCTTAGAGACTACTACTTATACGCAGTATTTT
>TRBV12-3/TRBV12-4|TRBD2|many|TRBJ2-1
CASKDPTREGHEQFF
TGTGCCAGCAAAGATCCCACGCGGGAGGGCCACGAGCAGTTCTTC
>TRBV6-1|TRBD2|NA|TRBJ2-5
CASAKGLAGVVTQYF
TGTGCCAGCGCGAAGGGACTAGCGGGAGTTGTGACCCAGTACTTC
>TRBV5-1|TRBD1|many|TRBJ2-3
CASRTGGGDTQYF
TGCGCCAGCAGAACAGGGGGTGGAGATACGCAGTATTTT
>TRBV7-9|TRBD1|NA|TRBJ2-2
CASSAPGGAAGELFF
TGTGCCAGCAGCGCTCCAGGGGGCGCCGCCGGGGAGCTGTTTTTT
>TRBV7-9|NA|many|TRBJ2-7
CASSLVDKSYEQYF
TGTGCCAGCAGCTTAGTGGACAAATCCTACGAGCAGTACTTC
>TRBV29-1|NA|few|TRBJ2-3
CSVVFPGLGTDTQYF
TGCAGCGTGGTCTTTCCGGGACTGGGCACAGATACGCAGTATTTT
>TRBV20-1|NA|NA|TRBJ2-1
CSARVGYNEQFF
TGCAGTGCTCGCGTTGGCTACAATGAGCAGTTCTTC
>TRBV6-2/TRBV6-3|NA|few|TRBJ1-1
CASSYSRRGSGNTEAFF
TGTGCCAGCAGTTACTCCCGCAGGGGCTCGGGGAACACTGAAGCTTTCTTT
>TRBV9|NA|NA|TRBJ2-2
CASSEWGDGELFF
TGTGCCAGCAGCGAATGGGGCGACGGGGAGCTGTTTTTT
>TRBV13|NA|many|TRBJ1-1
CASSWGGSTEAFF
TGTGCCAGCAGTTGGGGTGGCAGCACTGAAGCTTTCTTT
>TRBV10-1|NA|many|TRBJ2-7
CASSHSGSYEQYF
TGCGCCAGCAGTCATAGCGGCTCCTACGAGCAGTACTTC
>TRBV12-5|TRBD1|many|TRBJ1-2
CASGLHPGQLFYGYTF
TGTGCTAGTGGTCTCCACCCGGGACAGCTATTCTATGGCTACACCTTC
>TRBV20-1|NA|few|TRBJ2-4
CSARETGPIQYF
TGCAGTGCTAGAGAGACTGGTCCTATTCAGTACTTC
>TRBV25-1|NA|few|TRBJ2-7
CASSELADSEQYF
TGTGCCAGCAGTGAATTGGCAGATTCGGAGCAGTACTTC
>TRBV12-3/TRBV12-4|TRBD1|NA|TRBJ1-1
CASSPDRRDRTFKAFF
TGTGCCAGCAGTCCGGATCGCCGGGACAGAACGTTTAAAGCTTTCTTT
>TRBV7-2|TRBD2|many|TRBJ2-1
CASSLLYTSGLTYNEQFF
TGTGCCAGCAGCTTATTATATACTAGCGGACTAACCTACAATGAGCAGTTCTTC
>TRBV19|NA|NA|TRBJ2-1
CASSKTENNEQFF
TGTGCCAGTAGTAAAACGGAGAACAATGAGCAGTTCTTC
>TRBV5-1|NA|NA|TRBJ2-7
CASSLGLQTYEQYF
TGCGCCAGCAGCTTGGGATTACAGACCTACGAGCAGTACTTC